The rows below give T cell receptor beta chains drawn from one sample of a study of metastatic and nonmetastatic thyroid tumors. TCRdb re-analyzed the PCR reads through MiXCR. Of fewer than 35,000 clones detected, about 30% appear once; the ten largest clones hold 25% to 35%. The material sequenced was blood. The receptors were gathered from a female donor with papillary thyroid cancer or a benign thyroid nodule (not recorded which). Some clones in this sample may be carry-over from other donors' samples. CDR3s include the opening cysteine and the closing phenylalanine or tryptophan. The D gene is left open where the match is weak. Clone size is shown for a subset of rows, as once, few, many or a class of expanded clone.

d_call	v_call	j_call	clone_size	cdr3_nt	cdr3_aa
TRBD2	TRBV7-6	TRBJ2-7	many	TGTGCCAGCAGCCCAGGACTAGGAACCTACGAGCAGTACTTC	CASSPGLGTYEQYF
.	TRBV24-1	TRBJ2-3	.	TGTGCCACAGAGGGGTCATCGACAGATACGCAGTATTTT	CATEGSSTDTQYF
.	TRBV12-3/TRBV12-4	TRBJ2-4	many	TGTGCCAGCAGTCCGCGGGGACAGACAATTCAGTACTTC	CASSPRGQTIQYF
.	TRBV6-1	TRBJ1-5	many	TGTGCCAGCAGAGGGGGATATAGCAATCAGCCCCAGCATTTT	CASRGGYSNQPQHF
TRBD2	TRBV5-1	TRBJ2-2	many	TGCGCCAGCAGCTTGCGCACTAGCGGCACCGGGGAGCTGTTTTTT	CASSLRTSGTGELFF
TRBD2	TRBV19	TRBJ2-5	many	TGTGCCAGTAGTAGGGGACTAGTGGAGACCCAGTACTTC	CASSRGLVETQYF
TRBD1	TRBV18	TRBJ2-3	.	TGTGCCAGCTCACCACGGGACAGACGCACAGATACGCAGTATTTT	CASSPRDRRTDTQYF
TRBD2	TRBV6-5	TRBJ2-1	many	TGTGCCAGCAGTTACCAGCGGGAGTTGAATGAGCAGTTCTTC	CASSYQRELNEQFF
.	TRBV5-6	TRBJ1-5	many	TGTGCCAGCACCGAAGGCGGAAGGAGGAATCAGCCCCAGCATTTT	CASTEGGRRNQPQHF
TRBD2	TRBV4-3	TRBJ2-1	many	TGCGCCAGCCAAAGTCGGACTAGCGGGAGTAGGGAGCAGTTCTTC	CASQSRTSGSREQFF
TRBD1	TRBV6-1	TRBJ1-1	many	TGTGCCAGCAGCCCAATCAGGGGGCCTGAAGCTTTCTTT	CASSPIRGPEAFF
.	TRBV6-2/TRBV6-3	TRBJ2-1	many	TGTGCCAGCAGCCTCAGGTCTATAGAGTACAATGAGCAGTTCTTC	CASSLRSIEYNEQFF
TRBD2	TRBV6-6	TRBJ2-1	many	TGTGCCAGCAGTTACTCGACTAGCGGGAGGGCAAGGTCAGAGCAGTTCTTC	CASSYSTSGRARSEQFF
TRBD2	TRBV12-3/TRBV12-4	TRBJ2-1	few	TGTGCCAGCAGTTTCGGGCGGACTAGCGGCCACTTC	CASSFGRTSGHF
.	TRBV28	TRBJ1-2	.	TGTGCCAGCAGCGTTACAGGGATCTCTGGCTACACCTTC	CASSVTGISGYTF
.	TRBV9	TRBJ2-1	many	TGTGCCAGCAGCGTCCTCTCTAGCAGCCACAATGAGCAGTTCTTC	CASSVLSSSHNEQFF
.	TRBV12-3/TRBV12-4	TRBJ2-6	.	TGTGCCAGCAGTCCCCGGATCTCTGGGGCCAACGTCCTGACTTTC	CASSPRISGANVLTF
TRBD2	TRBV5-1	TRBJ2-3	.	TGCGCCACCTCTCCGGGGACTAGTTTGATGGATACGCAGTATTTT	CATSPGTSLMDTQYF
TRBD1	TRBV19	TRBJ1-6	few	TGTGCCAGTAGTACTGAAGGACAGGGAAATTCACCCCTCCACTTT	CASSTEGQGNSPLHF
.	TRBV6-4	TRBJ2-6	many	TGTGCCAGCAGTCTAACCGATGGGGGCTCAGGGGCCAACGTCCTGACTTTC	CASSLTDGGSGANVLTF
.	TRBV6-1	TRBJ2-5	many	TGTGCCAGCAGTTTAACGGAACAAGAGACCCAGTACTTC	CASSLTEQETQYF
TRBD2	TRBV6-6	TRBJ2-3	many	TGTGCCAGCAGTTCTCTAGGGGCGGGAGGGGGCACAGATACGCAGTATTTT	CASSSLGAGGGTDTQYF
.	TRBV11-1	TRBJ2-1	.	TGTGCCAGCAGGTATACAGGACACAATGAGCAGTTCTTC	CASRYTGHNEQFF
TRBD1	TRBV7-3	TRBJ1-2	.	TGTGCCAGCAGCCCAAGCGGGACAGGGGGCACTGGAGGCTACACCTTC	CASSPSGTGGTGGYTF
.	TRBV20-1	TRBJ2-7	few	TGCAGTGCTAAGAACGCGGGCGAGCAGTACTTC	CSAKNAGEQYF
.	TRBV2	TRBJ1-1	many	TGTGCCAGCACCCTAGTCAGGGGTGACACTGAAGCTTTCTTT	CASTLVRGDTEAFF
.	TRBV25-1	TRBJ1-6	many	TGTGCCAGCAGTGAGGGGACCTCACCCCTCCACTTT	CASSEGTSPLHF
.	TRBV20-1	TRBJ2-7	.	TGCAGTCCCAGTCAGCAGAGCTCCTACGAGCAGTACTTC	CSPSQQSSYEQYF
TRBD1	TRBV19	TRBJ2-7	many	TGTGCCAGTAGTACGGACAGGGCTTACGAGCAGTACTTC	CASSTDRAYEQYF
.	TRBV6-1	TRBJ2-2	.	TGTGCCAGCAGTGATAAGGAAGTCGGGGAGCTGTTTTTT	CASSDKEVGELFF
.	TRBV6-4	TRBJ2-7	.	TGTGCCAGCTCCCCGTACGAGCATTACTTC	CASSPYEHYF
.	TRBV5-1	TRBJ2-7	.	TGCGCCAGCAGCTATGTTACAGGGAGCTACGAGCAGTACTTC	CASSYVTGSYEQYF
.	TRBV28	TRBJ1-2	.	TGTGCCAGCAGTTCCTCCGGAGGCGCTGACTATGGCTACACCTTC	CASSSSGGADYGYTF
.	TRBV7-8	TRBJ2-7	once	TGTGCCAGCAGCTTAAGGTGGGAGACCTCCTACGAGCAGTACTTC	CASSLRWETSYEQYF
TRBD2	TRBV5-6	TRBJ2-7	many	TGTGCCAGCAGAGCGGGGGACGGGTCCTACGAGCAGTACTTC	CASRAGDGSYEQYF